The 10 T cell receptor beta chains given below trace back to one sample, sequenced in a study of blood T cell repertoires in COVID-19. Using immunoSEQ multiplex PCR, the repertoire was profiled, and TCRdb retains in-frame clones only, with some absent. The sample shows roughly 72,000 clones, roughly 85% of them seen only once. Sequencing input: peripheral blood. Receptor source: a human donor in a cohort sampled during active COVID-19.

This clone has just one count. V gene TRBV7-3 combines with J gene TRBJ2-1, with D possibly being TRBD2 (5 bases). The ends were cut back, 2 bases at V and 0 bases at J, with 8 bases in the middle. Germline lookup yields CDR1 SGHTA and CDR2 FQGTGA. The CDR3 is made up of 15 amino acids. For the CDR3, the DNA is TGTGCCAGCAGCTTAGAGCGGTACTCCTACAATGAGCAGTTCTTC. Translating gives CASSLERYSYNEQFF.

The chain has TRBV27 and TRBJ1-4; D possibly corresponds to TRBD1 (6 bases). This CDR3 is 16 amino acids long. The germline V and J ends were trimmed by 5 bases and 7 bases, with 20 bases remaining between them. CDR1 is MNHEY and CDR2 is SMNVEV in the germline V gene (reference sequence). This chain's CDR3 is CASSPFSGTRGEKLFF. The CDR3 DNA follows: TGTGCCAGCAGTCCTTTCTCCGGGACCAGGGGTGAAAAACTGTTTTTT. The full variable domain, completed using reference TRBV27 and TRBJ1-4, is EAQVTQNPRYLITVTGKKLTVTCSQNMNHEYMSWYRQDPGLGLRQIYYSMNVEVTDKGDVPEGYKVSRKEKRNFPLILESPSPNQTSLYFCASSPFSGTRGEKLFFGSGTQLSVL.

This clone was picked up a small number of times. The rearrangement joins TRBV29-1 to TRBJ1-2; TRBD1 might be the D (5 bases). Trimming cost V 1 base and J 6 bases, with 6 bases left between them. Germline CDR1 SQVTM, CDR2 ANQGSEA. This CDR3 has 11 amino acids. The CDR3 DNA is TGCAGCGTTGAAGGGGGGGATGGCTACACCTTC. Translating gives CSVEGGDGYTF. The full variable domain, completed using reference TRBV29-1 and TRBJ1-2, is SAVISQKPSRDICQRGTSLTIQCQVDSQVTMMFWYRQQPGQSLTLIATANQGSEATYESGFVIDKFPISRPNLTFSTLTVSNMSPEDSSIYLCSVEGGDGYTFGSGTRLTVV.

The gene calls are TRBV25-1 and TRBJ2-1; a possible D gene is TRBD1 (6 bases). Germline values: CDR1 MGHDK, CDR2 SYGVNS. The CDR3 is 12 amino acids. Trimming took 4 bases from V and 8 from J, leaving 9 bases between them. The CDR3 nucleotides read TGTGCCAGCAGTGTACAGGGTGATGAGCAGTTCTTC. This encodes CASSVQGDEQFF.

The rearrangement joins TRBV7-8 to TRBJ1-2; TRBD1 might be the D (6 bases). CDR3 size: 14 residues. In germline, CDR1 is SGHVS, CDR2 FQNEAQ. V lost 5 bases and J lost 2, with 12 bases in between. The CDR3 DNA is TGTGCCAGCAGCCCGCTTGGGGGCAACTATGGCTACACCTTC. It translates to CASSPLGGNYGYTF.

The rearrangement joins TRBV6-6 to TRBJ2-1, with 11 bases that match TRBD2. Germline CDR1 is MNHNY and CDR2 is SVGAGI (reference sequence). The V and J ends lost 8 bases and 6 bases, in that order; junction bases with no gene match: 6. The CDR3 totals 14 residues. DNA for the CDR3: TGTGCCAGCCACACTAGCGGGAGTATCAATGAGCAGTTCTTC. Its translation is CASHTSGSINEQFF.

About this clone: Additional DNA sequences in this sample encode the identical CDR3. The rearrangement uses TRBV19 and TRBJ2-1, with 9 bases that match TRBD1. The germline V gene encodes CDR1 LNHDA and CDR2 SQIVND (reference sequence). CDR3 size: 16 residues. Trimming took 4 bases from V and 0 from J; bases not matched to a gene: 4. The CDR3 spells CASSRQGGGSYNEQFF. For the CDR3, the DNA is TGTGCCAGTAGTAGACAGGGGGGGGGCTCCTACAATGAGCAGTTCTTC.

The chain carries TRBV27 and TRBJ2-2; 8 positions agree with TRBD1. V lost 8 bases, J lost 5 bases, and 7 bases stayed unmatched. This CDR3 region has 14 residues. Looked up from germline, CDR1 is MNHEY and CDR2 is SMNVEV (reference sequence). CDR3 sequence: CASGWTGRTGELFF. CDR3 coding DNA: TGTGCCAGCGGTTGGACAGGGCGGACCGGGGAGCTGTTTTTT.

This clone has a single count. The chain joins TRBV3-1 (or the pseudogene TRBV3-2) to TRBJ2-7; D possibly corresponds to TRBD2 (5 bases). From germline, CDR1 is LGHDT and CDR2 YNNKEL (reference sequence). V was pared by 4 bases and J by 0 bases, with 10 bases between. This CDR3 spans 14 amino acids. The CDR3 nucleotides are TGTGCCAGCAGCCGCCAAGGGAGCTCCTACGAGCAGTACTTC. It specifies CASSRQGSSYEQYF.

The chain is built from TRBV5-6 and TRBJ2-5; 8 positions agree with TRBD1. The ends lost 0 bases at V and 1 base at J; junction bases unmatched: 2. Germline loops: CDR1 SGHDT, CDR2 YYEEEE. This CDR3 spans 15 amino acids. CDR3 sequence: CASSLGRGLQETQYF. In nucleotides, the CDR3 is TGTGCCAGCAGCTTGGGCAGGGGGCTCCAAGAGACCCAGTACTTC. Variable domain in full (rest from reference TRBV5-6 and TRBJ2-5): DAGVTQSPTHLIKTRGQQVTLRCSPKSGHDTVSWYQQALGQGPQFIFQYYEEEERQRGNFPDRFSGHQFPNYSSELNVNALLLGDSALYLCASSLGRGLQETQYFGPGTRLLVL.